This TCR beta chain was sequenced during a study of early T cells in non-severe SARS-CoV-2 infection. Study as a whole: Unpaired chains resulted from sequencing bulk RNA of unsorted whole blood.

Individual cDNA molecules received unique molecular identifiers. TCRdb re-analysed the 5' RACE reads in MiXCR, keeping a single row per CDR3 protein. The sample records about 50,000 distinct CDR3 sequences, about 15% being singletons. Study-wide results and limits: In VDJdb matching, anti-spike CD8 responses were favored while private and CD4 specificities went missing.

With respect to this clonotype: Its antigen is still unknown.

V lost 7 bases to trimming and J lost 1 base, with 21 bases between them. Per germline, CDR1 SQVTM and CDR2 ANQGSEA. The CDR3 consists of 16 residues. This clonotype was obtained from an adult who was a healthcare worker with PCR-confirmed SARS-CoV-2 infection or an uninfected control (not recorded which). This sample comprised whole blood, obtained at baseline. This chain uses TRBV29-1 with TRBJ2-3; no reliable D call. DNA of the CDR3: TGCAGCGCCAGCTCATGGACCCTCGATCGCACAGATACGCAGTATTTT. Amino acids: CSASSWTLDRTDTQYF.